Listed below are T cell receptor beta chains from one sample, sequenced in a study of blood T cell repertoires in COVID-19. Using immunoSEQ multiplex PCR, the repertoire was profiled, and TCRdb retains in-frame clones only, with some absent. Here the sample spans roughly 670,000 clones, 85% to 90% being singletons. Sequenced: peripheral blood. The source of these receptors is a woman aged 18-30 years with acute or convalescent COVID-19. The CDR3 runs from the conserved cysteine through the conserved F or W. A D gene is named only where the DNA matches it firmly. Clone size, where shown, is once, few, many, or a class for clones that have expanded.

V gene: TRBV9
clone size: -
D gene: TRBD2
J gene: TRBJ2-5
CDR3 DNA: TGTGCCAGCAGCGTAGTGGGACTAGCGGGGGGGGCAGAGACCCAGTACTTC
CDR3 protein: CASSVVGLAGGAETQYF

V gene: TRBV18
clone size: few
D gene: -
J gene: TRBJ1-5
CDR3 DNA: TGTGCCAGCTCACCGGGCCTGGTAGATCAGCCCCAGCATTTT
CDR3 protein: CASSPGLVDQPQHF

V gene: TRBV30
clone size: few
D gene: -
J gene: TRBJ1-1
CDR3 DNA: TGTGCCTGGACCAGGGGAACTGAAGCTTTCTTT
CDR3 protein: CAWTRGTEAFF

V gene: TRBV3-1/TRBV3-2
clone size: -
D gene: -
J gene: TRBJ1-6
CDR3 DNA: TGTGCCAGCAGCCAGTGGGGTTCGGGGTCCTTATCACCCCTCCACTTT
CDR3 protein: CASSQWGSGSLSPLHF

V gene: TRBV9
clone size: -
D gene: -
J gene: TRBJ1-6
CDR3 DNA: TGTGCCAGCAGCCCCCGGGTTGGGGTGGAACAGGGTGCTTCACCCCTCCACTTT
CDR3 protein: CASSPRVGVEQGASPLHF

V gene: TRBV11-1
clone size: -
D gene: -
J gene: TRBJ2-7
CDR3 DNA: TGTGCCAGCAGCCTACTTGGGCCGAACTACGAGCAGTACTTC
CDR3 protein: CASSLLGPNYEQYF

V gene: TRBV29-1
clone size: -
D gene: -
J gene: TRBJ1-2
CDR3 DNA: TGCAGCGTTAAAATACGCAGGTCGAGGGATGGCTACACCTTC
CDR3 protein: CSVKIRRSRDGYTF

V gene: TRBV9
clone size: -
D gene: TRBD1
J gene: TRBJ1-1
CDR3 DNA: TGTGCCAGCAGCGTAGTAACAGGGGGCCGGTCTGAAGCTTTCTTT
CDR3 protein: CASSVVTGGRSEAFF

V gene: TRBV12-3/TRBV12-4
clone size: -
D gene: -
J gene: TRBJ2-3
CDR3 DNA: TGTGCCAGCATCCTTAGCACAGATACGCAGTATTTT
CDR3 protein: CASILSTDTQYF

V gene: TRBV28
clone size: few
D gene: TRBD1
J gene: TRBJ1-5
CDR3 DNA: TGTGCCATCCGGCGGACAGGTGGCAATCAGCCCCAGCATTTT
CDR3 protein: CAIRRTGGNQPQHF

V gene: TRBV4-3
clone size: -
D gene: -
J gene: TRBJ2-4
CDR3 DNA: TGCGCCAGCAGCCAACCAGGCCAGAACATTCAGTACTTC
CDR3 protein: CASSQPGQNIQYF

V gene: TRBV5-6
clone size: once
D gene: TRBD2
J gene: TRBJ2-5
CDR3 DNA: TGTGCCAGCTTTGGACTAGCGGGGCAAGAGACCCAGTACTTC
CDR3 protein: CASFGLAGQETQYF

V gene: TRBV9
clone size: -
D gene: -
J gene: TRBJ1-6
CDR3 DNA: TGTGCCAGCAGCGTAAAGCGTGACCTTTCACCCCTCCACTTT
CDR3 protein: CASSVKRDLSPLHF